What follows are 24 T cell receptor beta chains derived from one specimen sequenced in a study of T cell repertoires in aging, cancer and after chemotherapy. A mixed TRB-A/B primer pool amplified rearranged TRB by multiplex touch-down PCR. TCRdb itself ran the multiplex PCR reads through MiXCR, one entry per CDR3 protein. The sample yields around 530 distinct CDR3 sequences, around 20% seen once. Amplification of TCR beta used genomic DNA extracted from peripheral blood. The sequenced sample consisted of blood. The receptors originated from a human donor with a blood cancer. The donor label of this sample is uncertain.

This clonotype was detected only a few times. The V gene is TRBV7-2, the J gene TRBJ2-7, with TRBD2 identical over 12 bases. The CDR3 runs 14 residues. Germline V gives CDR1 SGHTA, CDR2 FQGNSA. Losses at the gene ends were 6 bases for V and 4 bases for J; bases not matched to a gene: 4. The CDR3 protein is CASRSTSGSYEQYF. CDR3 DNA sequence: TGTGCCAGCAGGTCGACTAGCGGGAGTTACGAGCAGTACTTC.

Sample share makes this clonotype medium-sized. Here the CDR3 reads CATSGGSYEQYF. The CDR3 DNA reads TGTGCCACCTCTGGGGGCTCCTACGAGCAGTACTTC. The chain joins TRBV24-1 to TRBJ2-7; the D call may be TRBD1 or TRBD2 (5 bases each). This CDR3 has 12 amino acids. Looked up from germline, CDR1 is KGHDR and CDR2 is SFDVKD. Trimming removed 9 bases at V and 0 bases at J, with 8 bases between.

This clonotype is labeled as medium-sized. The chain has TRBV12-3 or TRBV12-4 and TRBJ2-7; tentative D call: TRBD2 (5 bases). The CDR3 is made up of 13 amino acids. With 2 bases removed from V and 7 bases from J, the gap between germline ends came to 12 bases. The CDR3 here is CASSLRGLGEQYF. The DNA of the CDR3 is TGTGCCAGCAGTTTAAGAGGGCTGGGGGAGCAGTACTTC.

By frequency in the sample, this clonotype is large (0.1 to 1%). This rearrangement joins TRBV5-4 to TRBJ2-7; D unclear. Per the germline V gene, CDR1 is SGHNT and CDR2 is YYREEE (reference sequence). V shed 0 bases and J shed 3 bases, with 10 bases lying between them. This CDR3 is 14 amino acids long. The CDR3 nucleotides read TGTGCCAGCAGCTTGGGTTATTCCGACTACGAGCAGTACTTC. This codes for CASSLGYSDYEQYF.

By frequency in the sample, this clonotype is medium-sized. The rearrangement links TRBV5-1 to TRBJ2-3, with 8 positions matching TRBD2. The CDR3 loop spans 14 amino acids. Germline lookup yields CDR1 SGHRS and CDR2 YFSETQ. V shed 4 bases and J 4 bases; nucleotides not matched to a gene: 5. CDR3 residues: CASSPGGGPDTQYF. Here the CDR3 DNA reads TGCGCCAGCAGCCCCGGGGGGGGACCAGATACGCAGTATTTT.

This clonotype is medium-sized. The CDR3 sequence is CASSLSGRGSNQPQHF. For the CDR3, the DNA is TGTGCCAGCAGTTTATCGGGTCGTGGAAGCAATCAGCCCCAGCATTTT. The chain recombines TRBV12-3 or TRBV12-4 with TRBJ1-5; D unclear. With 2 bases removed from V and 1 base from J, the gap between germline ends came to 12 bases. The CDR3 consists of 16 residues.

By its share, this clonotype is medium-sized. In DNA, the CDR3 is TGTGCCATCAGGTCGGAGGTGGATGAAGCTTTCTTT. Translating it yields CAIRSEVDEAFF. The V and J genes are TRBV10-3 and TRBJ1-1; D ambiguous. In germline, CDR1 is ENHRY, CDR2 SYGVKD. CDR3 length: 12 residues. The germline V and J ends were trimmed by 6 bases and 7 bases, with 12 bases remaining between them.

By share, this clonotype counts as medium-sized (0.01 to 0.1%). A read error may produce the germline difference seen at one junction end. The chain has TRBV5-1 and TRBJ1-6, with TRBD1 as a possible D gene (5 bases). The CDR3 runs 15 residues. CDR1 SGHRS and CDR2 YFSETQ come from the germline V gene. In DNA form, the CDR3 reads TGCGCCAGCAGCCCGGACCGGCGGGGGGATTCTCCCCTCCACTTT. Protein: CASSPDRRGDSPLHF.

This clonotype is large by share. The chain recombines TRBV19 with TRBJ2-1; D might be TRBD2 (5 bases). The CDR3 has 14 residues. The V gene lost 3 bases and the J gene lost 8 bases, with 14 bases spanning the gap. The germline gives CDR1 LNHDA, CDR2 SQIVND (reference sequence). The CDR3 DNA follows: TGTGCCAGTAGTATCGCACTTACTAGGGATGAGCAGTTCTTC. Encoded protein: CASSIALTRDEQFF.

This clonotype counts as large. The chain couples TRBV19 to TRBJ2-3; a possible D gene is TRBD1 (5 bases). This CDR3 has 14 residues. V was pared by 6 bases and J by 8 bases, with 18 bases between. Germline CDR1 LNHDA, CDR2 SQIVND (reference sequence). Here the CDR3 reads CASSMSRNQGTQYF. DNA of the CDR3: TGTGCCAGTAGCATGTCCCGCAACCAGGGTACGCAGTATTTT.

In this sample, this clonotype is medium-sized. The gene calls are TRBV18 and TRBJ2-2, with unresolved D. Germline values: CDR1 KGHSH, CDR2 LQKENI. V was shortened by 6 bases and J by 3 bases, with 14 bases between the two germline ends. The CDR3 runs to 15 residues. CDR3 DNA: TGTGCCAGCTCCCTACTTGGTAGCCACACCGGGGAGCTGTTTTTT. Amino acids: CASSLLGSHTGELFF.

Relative to its sample, this clonotype is large. The J gene is TRBJ2-2, the V gene TRBV18; D is unclear. The V end lost 2 bases, the J end lost 3 bases, and 4 bases lay between the germline ends. This CDR3 is built from 13 residues. Per the germline V gene, CDR1 is KGHSH and CDR2 is LQKENI. The CDR3 bases are TGTGCCAGCTCACCAAAACACACCGGGGAGCTGTTTTTT. Translating gives CASSPKHTGELFF.

Remarks on this clonotype: One end of the junction does not line up with germline, which may come from a read error. The chain uses TRBV7-6 and TRBJ2-1; D gene ambiguous. Germline V lookup: CDR1 SGHVS, CDR2 FNYEAQ. This CDR3 spans 15 amino acids. The CDR3 loop is CASSLAVGPGNEQFF. The CDR3 nucleotides are TGTGCTAGCAGCTTAGCTGTGGGTCCCGGCAATGAGCAGTTCTTC.

In this sample, this clonotype is medium-sized (0.01 to 0.1%). The chain uses TRBV5-4 and TRBJ2-3; D is ambiguous. V gave up 4 bases and J gave up 0 bases, with 27 bases separating them. This CDR3 comprises 20 residues. Looked up from germline, CDR1 is SGHNT and CDR2 is YYREEE (reference sequence). The CDR3 coding sequence is TGTGCCAGCAGCCCCCCTCCGTGTGGCAGGACCATACCTAGCACAGATACGCAGTATTTT. Protein product: CASSPPPCGRTIPSTDTQYF.

This clonotype showed up just a few times. The CDR3 here is CASSESRVRTDKNIQYF. For the CDR3, the DNA is TGTGCCAGCAGTGAGTCCCGCGTGCGGACGGACAAAAACATTCAGTACTTC. The chain combines TRBV2 with TRBJ2-4; D uncertain. Germline values: CDR1 SNHLY, CDR2 FYNNEI. Trimming took 3 bases from V and 3 from J, leaving 18 bases between them. This CDR3 is 17 amino acids long.

This sequence joins TRBV27 and TRBJ2-3, with 10 bases matching TRBD2. Germline CDR1 MNHEY, CDR2 SMNVEV (reference sequence). Trimming removed 5 bases from V and 2 bases from J; junction bases left unmatched: 4. The CDR3 consists of 15 residues. The CDR3 reads CASSPAGGPTDTQYF. CDR3 nucleotides: TGTGCCAGCAGTCCAGCGGGAGGGCCCACAGATACGCAGTATTTT.

This clonotype is large in the sample. V and J are TRBV19 and TRBJ1-5; D gene unclear. The CDR3 is 14 residues long. Germline V gene data show CDR1 as LNHDA and CDR2 as SQIVND (reference sequence). Trimming took 3 bases from V and 1 from J, leaving 7 bases between them. The CDR3 nucleotides are TGTGCCAGTAGTATCTCTTCGAGCAATCAGCCCCAGCATTTT. The encoded protein is CASSISSSNQPQHF.

The V and J genes are TRBV28 and TRBJ2-1; D is possibly TRBD1 or TRBD2 (6 bases each). The CDR3 sequence is 15 residues long. Per germline, CDR1 MDHEN and CDR2 SYDVKM. V dropped 11 bases and J dropped 4 bases, with 21 bases sitting between them. CDR3 nucleotides: TGTGCCCTCAGAGATAGGGGGGCTGGATACAATGAGCAGTTCTTC. It encodes CALRDRGAGYNEQFF.

The V gene is TRBV19, the J gene TRBJ2-6, with D perhaps assigned TRBD1 or TRBD2 (5 bases each). CDR3 length equals 17 residues. CDR1 and CDR2 from the germline V gene are LNHDA and SQIVND (reference sequence). The ends were cut back, 3 bases at V and 10 bases at J, with 22 bases in the middle. This CDR3 reads CASSMMWGRTGVNVLTF. CDR3 bases: TGTGCCAGTAGTATGATGTGGGGCCGGACTGGGGTTAACGTCCTGACTTTC.

About this clonotype: Possible read error: a much larger clone is one base away. The rearrangement uses TRBV18 and TRBJ2-5; TRBD2 might be the D (6 bases). Germline CDR1 and CDR2: KGHSH and LQKENI. V was clipped by 3 bases and J by 4 bases, with 12 bases between them. The CDR3 consists of 14 residues. The CDR3 region is CASSPPGLTETQYF. The CDR3 DNA follows: TGTGCCAGCTCACCCCCCGGACTAACAGAGACCCAGTACTTC.

By share of the sample, this clonotype is medium-sized (0.01 to 0.1%). CDR3 sequence: CASSLWREETQYF. CDR3 DNA sequence: TGTGCCAGCAGCTTATGGAGGGAAGAGACCCAGTACTTC. This chain joins TRBV11-2 and TRBJ2-5; possibly TRBD2 for D (6 bases). V lost 2 bases to trimming and J lost 3 bases, with 7 bases between them. The CDR3 covers 13 residues. Germline assignment: CDR1 SGHAT and CDR2 FQNNGV.

The chain links TRBV20-1 to TRBJ2-5; 9 positions match TRBD2. Germline loops: CDR1 DFQATT, CDR2 SNEGSKA (reference sequence). The CDR3 length is 14 residues. J was trimmed by 5 bases and V by 4 bases; bases with no gene match: 8. In nucleotides, the CDR3 is TGCAGTGCTACCCGGTCTAGCGGGGTTGAGACCCAGTACTTC. This translates into CSATRSSGVETQYF.

The CDR3 loop reads CASSLVAANEKLFF. The CDR3, as DNA: TGTGCCAGCAGCTTAGTAGCGGCTAATGAAAAACTGTTTTTT. The V call is TRBV7-9, the J call TRBJ1-4, with D unresolved. This CDR3 is 14 amino acids long. The V gene's germline CDR1 is SEHNR and CDR2 FQNEAQ (reference sequence). Trimming took 1 base from V and 3 from J, leaving 6 bases between them.

This clonotype was seen more than once but under ten times. This chain joins TRBV14 and TRBJ2-3; TRBD2 matches at 7 bases. Unmatched junction bases numbered 8, after V lost 8 bases and J lost 0 bases. The CDR3 contains 15 residues. CDR1 and CDR2 from the germline V gene are SGHDN and FVKESK. This chain's CDR3 is CASGEGGTSTDTQYF. In DNA, the CDR3 is TGTGCCAGCGGGGAGGGCGGAACTAGCACAGATACGCAGTATTTT.